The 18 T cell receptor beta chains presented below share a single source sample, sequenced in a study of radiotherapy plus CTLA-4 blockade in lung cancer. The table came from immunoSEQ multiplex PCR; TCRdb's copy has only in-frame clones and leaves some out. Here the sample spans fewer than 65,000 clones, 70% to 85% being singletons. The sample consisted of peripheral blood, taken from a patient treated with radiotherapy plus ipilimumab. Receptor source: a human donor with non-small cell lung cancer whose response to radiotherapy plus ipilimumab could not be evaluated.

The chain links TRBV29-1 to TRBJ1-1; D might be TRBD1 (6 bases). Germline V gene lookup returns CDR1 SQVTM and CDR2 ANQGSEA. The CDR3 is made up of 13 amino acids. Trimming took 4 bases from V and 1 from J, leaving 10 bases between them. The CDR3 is CSVAWGQNTEAFF. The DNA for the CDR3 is TGCAGCGTTGCTTGGGGACAGAACACTGAAGCTTTCTTT.

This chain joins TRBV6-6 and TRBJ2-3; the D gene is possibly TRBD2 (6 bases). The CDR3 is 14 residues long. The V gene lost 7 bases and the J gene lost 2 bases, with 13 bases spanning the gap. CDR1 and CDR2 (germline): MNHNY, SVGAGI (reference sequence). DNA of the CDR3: TGTGCCAGCACGGATGCGGGATCCACAGATACGCAGTATTTT. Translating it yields CASTDAGSTDTQYF.

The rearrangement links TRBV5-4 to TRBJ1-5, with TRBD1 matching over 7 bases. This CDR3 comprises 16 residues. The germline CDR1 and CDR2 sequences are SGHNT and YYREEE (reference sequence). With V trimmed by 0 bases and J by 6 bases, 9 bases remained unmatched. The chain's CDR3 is CASSLVDRVALQPQHF. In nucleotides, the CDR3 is TGTGCCAGCAGCTTGGTCGACAGGGTGGCACTTCAGCCCCAGCATTTT.

The CDR3 DNA reads as TGTGCCAGCAGCTCGGACAGGGTGGGCGGCTACACCTTC. This gives the protein CASSSDRVGGYTF. J is TRBJ1-2 and V is TRBV11-2; 8 bases are a match to TRBD1. The germline CDR1 and CDR2 sequences are SGHAT and FQNNGV. The V segment lost 4 bases and the J segment 8 bases; nucleotides outside the gene matches: 6. This CDR3 is built from 13 residues.

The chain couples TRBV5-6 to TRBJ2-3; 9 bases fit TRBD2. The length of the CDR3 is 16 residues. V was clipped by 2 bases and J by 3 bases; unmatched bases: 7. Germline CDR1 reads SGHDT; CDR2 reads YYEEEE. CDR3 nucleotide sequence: TGTGCCAGCAGCTTTCTCCTAGCGGGAATGACAGATACGCAGTATTTT. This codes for CASSFLLAGMTDTQYF. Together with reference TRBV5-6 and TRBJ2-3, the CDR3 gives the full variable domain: DAGVTQSPTHLIKTRGQQVTLRCSPKSGHDTVSWYQQALGQGPQFIFQYYEEEERQRGNFPDRFSGHQFPNYSSELNVNALLLGDSALYLCASSFLLAGMTDTQYFGPGTRLTVL.

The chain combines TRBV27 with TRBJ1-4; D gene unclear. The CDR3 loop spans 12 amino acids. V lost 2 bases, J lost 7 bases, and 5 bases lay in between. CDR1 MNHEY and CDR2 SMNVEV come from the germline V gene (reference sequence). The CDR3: CASSLNGEKLFF. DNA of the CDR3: TGTGCCAGCAGTTTAAACGGTGAAAAACTGTTTTTT. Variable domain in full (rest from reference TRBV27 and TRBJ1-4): EAQVTQNPRYLITVTGKKLTVTCSQNMNHEYMSWYRQDPGLGLRQIYYSMNVEVTDKGDVPEGYKVSRKEKRNFPLILESPSPNQTSLYFCASSLNGEKLFFGSGTQLSVL.

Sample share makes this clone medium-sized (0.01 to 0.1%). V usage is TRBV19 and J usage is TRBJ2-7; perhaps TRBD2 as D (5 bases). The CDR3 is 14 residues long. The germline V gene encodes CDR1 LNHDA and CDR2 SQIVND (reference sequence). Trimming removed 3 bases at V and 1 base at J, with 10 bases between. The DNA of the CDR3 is TGTGCCAGTAGTATGCCCGGACTTTCCTACGAGCAGTACTTC. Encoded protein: CASSMPGLSYEQYF.

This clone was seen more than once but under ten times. The CDR3, as DNA: TGTGCCAGCAGCAGGGGCCAAACCGAGCAGTACTTC. Its translation: CASSRGQTEQYF. The chain employs TRBV28 and TRBJ2-7; TRBD1 might be the D (6 bases). This CDR3 has 12 residues. The germline V gene has CDR1 MDHEN and CDR2 SYDVKM. Trimming shortened V by 6 bases and J by 6 bases, and 12 bases separated the two germline ends.

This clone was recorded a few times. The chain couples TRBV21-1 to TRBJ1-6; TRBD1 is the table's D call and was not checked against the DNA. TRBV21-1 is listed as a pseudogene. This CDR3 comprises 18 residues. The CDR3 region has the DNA TGTGCCAGCAGCAAAGCTTCTAGGGGACAGTCTATGAATTCACCCCTCCACTTT. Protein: CASSKASRGQSMNSPLHF.

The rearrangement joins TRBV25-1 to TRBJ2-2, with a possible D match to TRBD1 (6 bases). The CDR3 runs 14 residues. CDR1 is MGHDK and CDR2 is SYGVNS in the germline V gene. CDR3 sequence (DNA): TGTGTCGGAACAGGGTTCGCGAACACCGGGGAGCTGTTTTTT. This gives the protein CVGTGFANTGELFF.

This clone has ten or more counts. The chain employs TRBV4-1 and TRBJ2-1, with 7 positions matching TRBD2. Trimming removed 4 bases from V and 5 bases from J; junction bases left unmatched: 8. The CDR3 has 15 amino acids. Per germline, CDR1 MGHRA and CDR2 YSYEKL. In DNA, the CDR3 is TGCGCCAGCAGCCTCCTAGCGGAGATCAACAATGAGCAGTTCTTC. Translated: CASSLLAEINNEQFF.

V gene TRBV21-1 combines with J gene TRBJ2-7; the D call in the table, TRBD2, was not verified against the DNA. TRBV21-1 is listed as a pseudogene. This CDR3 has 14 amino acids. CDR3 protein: CASSKPGGGYEQYF. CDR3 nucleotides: TGTGCCAGCAGCAAACCGGGGGGCGGGTACGAGCAGTACTTC.

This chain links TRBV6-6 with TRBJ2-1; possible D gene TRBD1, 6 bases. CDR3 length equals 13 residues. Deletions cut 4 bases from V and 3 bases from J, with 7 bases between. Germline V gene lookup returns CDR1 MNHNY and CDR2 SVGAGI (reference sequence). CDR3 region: CASSLQGYNEQFF. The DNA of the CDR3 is TGTGCCAGCAGTTTACAGGGCTACAATGAGCAGTTCTTC.

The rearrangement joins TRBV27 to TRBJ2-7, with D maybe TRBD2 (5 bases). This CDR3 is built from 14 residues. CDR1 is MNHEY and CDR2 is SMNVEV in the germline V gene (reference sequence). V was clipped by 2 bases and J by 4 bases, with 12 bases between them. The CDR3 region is CASSLLATSYEQYF. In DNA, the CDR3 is TGTGCCAGCAGTTTACTAGCAACGAGTTACGAGCAGTACTTC.

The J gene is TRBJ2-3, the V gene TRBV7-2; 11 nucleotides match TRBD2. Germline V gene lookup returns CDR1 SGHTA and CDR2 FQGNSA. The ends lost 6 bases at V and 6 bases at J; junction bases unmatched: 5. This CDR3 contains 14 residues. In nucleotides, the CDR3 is TGTGCCAGCAGTTTGGGGACTAGCGGTGATACGCAGTATTTT. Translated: CASSLGTSGDTQYF.

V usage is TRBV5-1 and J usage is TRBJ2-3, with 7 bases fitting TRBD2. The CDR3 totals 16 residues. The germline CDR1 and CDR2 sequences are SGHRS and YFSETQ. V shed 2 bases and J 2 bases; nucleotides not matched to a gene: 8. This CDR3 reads CASSFSGRRYTDTQYF. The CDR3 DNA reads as TGCGCCAGCAGCTTTTCCGGGAGGCGGTACACAGATACGCAGTATTTT.

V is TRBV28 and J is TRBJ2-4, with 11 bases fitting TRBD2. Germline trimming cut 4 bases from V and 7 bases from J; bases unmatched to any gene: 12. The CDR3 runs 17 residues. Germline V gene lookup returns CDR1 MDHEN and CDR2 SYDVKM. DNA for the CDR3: TGTGCCAGCAGTTCGGGGACTAGCGGTTCCTTACGTAACATTCAGTACTTC. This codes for CASSSGTSGSLRNIQYF.

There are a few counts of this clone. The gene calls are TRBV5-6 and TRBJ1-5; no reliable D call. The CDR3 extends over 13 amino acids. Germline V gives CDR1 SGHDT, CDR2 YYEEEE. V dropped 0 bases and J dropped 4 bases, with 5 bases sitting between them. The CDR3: CASSLAGNQPQHF. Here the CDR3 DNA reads TGTGCCAGCAGCTTGGCGGGTAATCAGCCCCAGCATTTT.